This note documents a single T cell receptor (beta chain) sequence. The CDR3 length is 13 residues. Germline loops: CDR1 SQVTM, CDR2 ANQGSEA. V shed 7 bases and J 1 base; nucleotides not matched to a gene: 6. This sample is drawn from a study of blood T cell repertoires in COVID-19. The overall study: COVID-19 samples, acute and convalescent, were from the United States, Italy and Spain. PBMCs, B-cell-depleted T cells, or T cells provided the cDNA or gDNA that made up the material.

In the authors' methods: Reference gene primer amplification gave nucleated cell count estimates. The protocol was immunoSEQ multiplex PCR, while the TCRdb copy is restricted to in-frame clones and leaves out a portion. The V and J calls and clone size come from that table; D and trimming were worked out from the DNA. Here the sample spans 150,000 to 200,000 clones, approximately 90% being singletons. Source material: peripheral blood. The chain carries TRBV29-1 and TRBJ1-1; 7 nucleotides align to TRBD1. This receptor was obtained from a man aged 35 to 55 with active or convalescent COVID-19. CDR3 in amino acids: CSAGQAGNTEAFF. The CDR3 coding sequence is TGCAGCGCTGGACAGGCGGGGAACACTGAAGCTTTCTTT.